This T cell receptor (beta chain) derives from a study of OX40 agonist ivuxolimab in advanced cancers. The overall study: In this cohort, patients received ivuxolimab, an agonistic anti-OX40 (CD134) antibody. The dose of intravenous ivuxolimab that patients received every 2 weeks ranged from 0.01 to 10 mg/kg.

Enrollment shut out patients with autoimmune disease history or systemic immunosuppression. V lost 6 bases to trimming and J lost 2 bases, with 14 bases between them. The CDR3 is 15 amino acids. Germline lookup yields CDR1 SNHLY and CDR2 FYNNEI. Clones were sequenced by immunoSEQ multiplex PCR, and TCRdb holds only the in-frame ones, with some missing. The sample includes over 70,000 clones, roughly 90% of them seen just once. Note on this clone: Its antigen is not known.

Findings and limits, study-wide: Some nonresponders additionally presented with little normalized T-cell clonal expansion.

The sequence derives from an adult with an advanced solid tumor such as melanoma, head and neck, liver or kidney cancer. V gene TRBV2 combines with J gene TRBJ1-3; D remains unclear. The sample here was CD4+ or CD8+ T cells sorted from blood, taken in a trial of the OX40 agonist ivuxolimab. The CDR3: CASRPTESTGNTIYF. Written as DNA, the CDR3 is TGTGCCAGCAGACCCACCGAAAGCACTGGAAACACCATATATTTT.